This T cell receptor (beta chain) was captured by sequencing in a study of shared clonotypes between healthy human individuals. Background on the study: Donor ages ranged 18 to 49 years: a couple of women, a few men.

This CDR3 has 13 amino acids. Germline assignment: CDR1 SGHNT and CDR2 YENEEA. Trimming shortened V by 0 bases and J by 9 bases, and 9 bases separated the two germline ends. Each subset's genomic DNA was split evenly across several immunoSEQ plates. Clones were read by immunoSEQ multiplex PCR, and TCRdb kept only the in-frame ones, dropping some. The sample yields 400,000 to 600,000 clones, 75% to 80% seen once. The chain recombines TRBV11-3 with TRBJ2-1; the D gene is possibly TRBD2 (5 bases). Sequences were obtained from PBMCs. The sequence was obtained from a woman aged 35 to 49 in good health. Some clones in this sample may be carry-over from other donors' samples. The CDR3 region is CASSLDLGGEQFF. In nucleotides, the CDR3 is TGTGCCAGCAGCTTAGATCTTGGAGGTGAGCAGTTCTTC.